What follows are 26 T cell receptor beta chains derived from one specimen sequenced in a study of blood T cell repertoires in COVID-19. Method: immunoSEQ multiplex PCR; TCRdb's copy keeps in-frame clones and lacks some. The sample contains about 300,000 clones, over 85% of which appear only once. The sample comprised peripheral blood. Every receptor here comes from a woman aged 25 to 45 with COVID-19, enrolled during active disease.

The V call is TRBV5-4, the J call TRBJ1-5; no clear D gene. The CDR3 contains 15 residues. Per germline, CDR1 SGHNT and CDR2 YYREEE (reference sequence). V was trimmed by 0 bases and J by 6 bases, leaving 13 bases between them. In DNA, the CDR3 is TGTGCCAGCAGCTTGGATCGGGGAGCAGTTCAGCCCCAGCATTTT. This sequence encodes CASSLDRGAVQPQHF.

The rearrangement uses TRBV19 and TRBJ1-2; D is unresolved. The germline V gene has CDR1 LNHDA and CDR2 SQIVND (reference sequence). The CDR3 is 13 amino acids. V shed 0 bases and J shed 8 bases, with 10 bases lying between them. This CDR3 reads CASSIDPGSGYTF. The CDR3 DNA follows: TGTGCCAGTAGTATAGATCCCGGTTCGGGCTACACCTTC.

Details on this clone: Germline is not matched at one junction end, which may reflect a read error. The J gene is TRBJ2-5, the V gene TRBV7-2; TRBD2 is a possible D gene (7 bases). The germline CDR1 and CDR2 sequences are SGHTA and FQGNSA. CDR3 length: 18 residues. The CDR3 DNA reads as TGTGCCAGCAGCTTAATTCCGTGGGGGCAGGGAGGGCAAGGGACCCAGTACTTC. This gives the protein CASSLIPWGQGGQGTQYF.

This sequence joins TRBV28 and TRBJ2-1; D gene ambiguous. Germline V gene sequence: CDR1 MDHEN, CDR2 SYDVKM. This CDR3 comprises 13 residues. The V gene lost 3 bases and the J gene lost 9 bases, with 12 bases spanning the gap. CDR3 in amino acids: CASSFGKSPEQFF. For the CDR3, the DNA is TGTGCCAGCAGTTTCGGTAAGAGCCCTGAGCAGTTCTTC.

CDR3 amino acids: CASGTGPNTEAFF. In DNA, the CDR3 is TGTGCCAGCGGTACAGGCCCGAACACTGAAGCTTTCTTT. The rearrangement uses TRBV5-5 and TRBJ1-1; weak D call: TRBD1 (5 bases). CDR3 length: 13 residues. The V end lost 7 bases, the J end lost 1 base, and 11 bases lay between the germline ends. Germline V gene lookup returns CDR1 SGHKS and CDR2 YYEKEE (reference sequence).

The chain combines TRBV3-1 (or the pseudogene TRBV3-2) with TRBJ2-1; D might be TRBD1 (6 bases). CDR3 size: 15 residues. In germline, CDR1 is LGHDT, CDR2 YNNKEL (reference sequence). V was clipped by 0 bases and J by 6 bases, with 12 bases between them. This CDR3 is CASSQEDRPFNEQFF. CDR3 nucleotides: TGTGCCAGCAGCCAAGAAGACAGGCCCTTCAATGAGCAGTTCTTC.

The V gene is TRBV13, the J gene TRBJ1-1; 8 positions agree with TRBD1. CDR1 is PRHDT and CDR2 is FYEKMQ in the germline V gene (reference sequence). V was pared by 5 bases and J by 11 bases, with 10 bases of the junction left unmatched. The CDR3 extends over 13 amino acids. Written as DNA, the CDR3 is TGTGCCAGCAGCCGAGACAGGGGTGGACATGCTTTCTTT. It specifies CASSRDRGGHAFF.

The gene calls are TRBV6-5 and TRBJ2-7, with D possibly TRBD1 on 6 matching bases. The CDR3 is 15 residues long. Germline lookup yields CDR1 MNHEY and CDR2 SVGAGI. V dropped 6 bases and J dropped 4 bases, with 19 bases sitting between them. The CDR3 DNA follows: TGTGCCAGCAGCTCGACAGGCCGGGCGTATTACGAGCAGTACGTC. Translating it yields CASSSTGRAYYEQYV.

This CDR3 is CASSPDKFRQGSSYNEQFF. In DNA, the CDR3 is TGTGCCAGCAGCCCGGACAAATTTCGACAGGGGAGCTCCTACAATGAGCAGTTCTTC. The chain employs TRBV11-2 and TRBJ2-1; 8 nucleotides agree with TRBD1. Germline V lookup: CDR1 SGHAT, CDR2 FQNNGV. The CDR3 runs 19 residues. The J segment lost 0 bases and the V segment lost 5 bases, leaving 15 bases of the junction unmatched.

The chain carries TRBV28 and TRBJ1-1; D is possibly TRBD1 (5 bases). There are 14 residues in the CDR3. The ends were cut back, 3 bases at V and 0 bases at J, with 8 bases in the middle. Germline loops: CDR1 MDHEN, CDR2 SYDVKM. The CDR3 DNA reads as TGTGCCAGCAGTTTGGGGGGAATGAACACTGAAGCTTTCTTT. This encodes CASSLGGMNTEAFF.

The genes are TRBV6-2 or TRBV6-3 and TRBJ1-5; no firm D call. Germline assignment: CDR1 MNHEY and CDR2 SVGEGT. The ends were cut back, 1 base at V and 1 base at J, with 11 bases in the middle. CDR3 size: 16 residues. For the CDR3, the DNA is TGTGCCAGCAGTTACTGGCCAGGCAAGAGCAATCAGCCCCAGCATTTT. It is translated as CASSYWPGKSNQPQHF.

V and J are TRBV7-2 and TRBJ1-6; no clear D. The V end was cut by 5 bases, the J end by 0 bases, with 5 bases between. The CDR3 consists of 14 residues. CDR1 and CDR2 (germline): SGHTA, FQGNSA. The CDR3 bases are TGTGCCAGCAGCCCGAGCTCCTATAATTCACCCCTCCACTTT. Translation: CASSPSSYNSPLHF.

This chain uses TRBV15 with TRBJ1-1, with 7 bases fitting TRBD1. V shed 0 bases and J 1 base; nucleotides not matched to a gene: 11. The CDR3 length is 18 residues. The germline CDR1 and CDR2 sequences are LNHNV and YYDKDF (reference sequence). This CDR3 reads CATSRDTQGGLGNTEAFF. CDR3 DNA sequence: TGTGCCACCAGCAGAGATACGCAAGGGGGCTTGGGGAACACTGAAGCTTTCTTT.

V usage is TRBV3-1 (or the pseudogene TRBV3-2) and J usage is TRBJ2-3; 7 positions match TRBD1. Per the germline V gene, CDR1 is LGHDT and CDR2 is YNNKEL (reference sequence). J gave up 4 bases and V 4 bases, and 5 bases lay outside the gene matches. The CDR3 length is 14 residues. CDR3 bases: TGTGCCAGCAGCCGGGACAGCCCTTCAGATACGCAGTATTTT. The encoded protein is CASSRDSPSDTQYF.

J is TRBJ1-4 and V is TRBV2, with 8 bases fitting TRBD1. This CDR3 is 15 amino acids long. V trimming: 5 bases; J trimming: 3 bases; junction bases outside the gene matches: 5. Germline CDR1 SNHLY, CDR2 FYNNEI. The CDR3 nucleotides are TGTGCCAGCAGTACCTACAGGGGGTCTAATGAAAAACTGTTTTTT. It codes for CASSTYRGSNEKLFF.

This clone was recorded at least ten times. This chain joins TRBV5-1 and TRBJ1-1, with D possibly matching TRBD1 (5 bases). Looked up from germline, CDR1 is SGHRS and CDR2 is YFSETQ. The CDR3 totals 13 residues. The germline V and J ends were trimmed by 4 bases and 6 bases, with 13 bases remaining between them. The DNA of the CDR3 is TGCGCCAGCAGCCCGGGCAGGGCCGCTGAAGCTTTCTTT. This translates into CASSPGRAAEAFF.

This chain uses TRBV2 with TRBJ1-4; D remains ambiguous. CDR3 size: 13 residues. Germline V gives CDR1 SNHLY, CDR2 FYNNEI. Trimming removed 4 bases from V and 8 bases from J, with 11 bases in between. CDR3 in amino acids: CASSVGLREKLFF. In DNA form, the CDR3 reads TGTGCCAGCAGTGTGGGCCTTCGGGAAAAACTGTTTTTT.

A single count supports this clone. The genes are TRBV18 and TRBJ2-5; TRBD2 might be the D (6 bases). The CDR3 contains 16 residues. The V end lost 3 bases, the J end lost 2 bases, and 16 bases lay between the germline ends. Germline-derived CDR1 and CDR2 are KGHSH and LQKENI. CDR3 DNA sequence: TGTGCCAGCTCACCGGGGATACTAGCTGGTCAAGAGACCCAGTACTTC. This encodes CASSPGILAGQETQYF. Supplemented by reference TRBV18 and TRBJ2-5, the full variable domain reads NAGVMQNPRHLVRRRGQEARLRCSPMKGHSHVYWYRQLPEEGLKFMVYLQKENIIDESGMPKERFSAEFPKEGPSILRIQQVVRGDSAAYFCASSPGILAGQETQYFGPGTRLLVL.

V is TRBV7-2 and J is TRBJ2-7; possible D gene TRBD2, 6 bases. The CDR3 is 15 amino acids. Deletions cut 5 bases from V and 2 bases from J, with 16 bases between. CDR1 is SGHTA, CDR2 FQGNSA, per germline. CDR3 protein: CASSVLAVGAYEQYF. The CDR3 nucleotides are TGTGCCAGCAGCGTCTTAGCGGTCGGGGCCTACGAGCAGTACTTC.

In its sample, this clone was seen a few times. The chain combines TRBV7-9 with TRBJ1-4, with 7 bases identical to TRBD1. Germline V gene sequence: CDR1 SEHNR, CDR2 FQNEAQ (reference sequence). With V trimmed by 2 bases and J by 6 bases, 3 bases remained unmatched. The CDR3 runs 14 residues. CDR3 bases: TGTGCCAGCAGCTTAACCAGGGGGGATGAAAAACTGTTTTTT. Translated: CASSLTRGDEKLFF.

This sequence joins TRBV10-3 and TRBJ1-2; 7 bases are a match to TRBD1. The V gene end was trimmed by 4 bases and the J gene end by 6 bases; junction bases not matched to a gene: 2. The CDR3 totals 12 residues. Germline lookup yields CDR1 ENHRY and CDR2 SYGVKD. The CDR3 reads CAISGQGNGYTF. Written as DNA, the CDR3 is TGTGCCATCAGTGGACAGGGAAATGGCTACACCTTC.

This clone was found once. The chain uses TRBV7-2 and TRBJ1-2; D not certain. This CDR3 contains 13 residues. The germline CDR1 and CDR2 sequences are SGHTA and FQGNSA. The ends were cut back, 4 bases at V and 4 bases at J, with 10 bases in the middle. The CDR3 sequence is CASSSHVSYGYTF. In nucleotides, the CDR3 is TGTGCCAGCAGCTCACATGTCTCCTATGGCTACACCTTC.

The chain carries TRBV19 and TRBJ1-1; no firm D call. Germline V CDR1 and CDR2: LNHDA, SQIVND (reference sequence). The V end lost 4 bases, the J end lost 0 bases, and 12 bases lay between the germline ends. The CDR3 sequence is 15 residues long. The CDR3 is CASSNIALLNTEAFF. In DNA, the CDR3 is TGTGCCAGTAGTAATATAGCACTTTTGAACACTGAAGCTTTCTTT. Drawing the rest from reference TRBV19 and TRBJ1-1, the complete variable domain is DGGITQSPKYLFRKEGQNVTLSCEQNLNHDAMYWYRQDPGQGLRLIYYSQIVNDFQKGDIAEGYSVSREKKESFPLTVTSAQKNPTAFYLCASSNIALLNTEAFFGQGTRLTVV.

The V call is TRBV7-9, the J call TRBJ1-2, with TRBD1 matching 7 bases. The CDR3 length is 13 residues. Germline V lookup: CDR1 SEHNR, CDR2 FQNEAQ (reference sequence). With 2 bases clipped from V and 7 bases from J, the junction kept 4 bases outside the gene matches. The CDR3 here is CASSLREGAGYTF. The CDR3 coding sequence is TGTGCCAGCAGCTTACGCGAGGGGGCTGGCTACACCTTC.

The chain carries TRBV9 and TRBJ1-4; D possibly corresponds to TRBD1 (6 bases). Trimming stripped 3 bases from V and 8 bases from J, with 17 bases between. The CDR3 length is 15 residues. Germline V gene sequence: CDR1 SGDLS, CDR2 YYNGEE. The CDR3 bases are TGTGCCAGCAGCGCCGAGGACAGAAGAGGGGAAAAACTGTTTTTT. Translation: CASSAEDRRGEKLFF.

The chain joins TRBV10-2 to TRBJ2-7, with D unclear. The V gene lost 5 bases and the J gene lost 0 bases, with 5 bases spanning the gap. The CDR3 has 12 amino acids. Germline CDR1 is WSHSY and CDR2 is SAAADI. CDR3 bases: TGCGCCAGCAGTACCGGCTCCTACGAGCAGTACGTC. It yields the protein CASSTGSYEQYV.